Listed here are 27 T cell receptor beta chains from one sample, sequenced in a study of low-dose radiotherapy and immunotherapy resistance in tumors. TRAV- and TRBV-specific primers primed first-strand cDNA, covering alpha and beta chains. TCR amplification used roughly 20 PCR cycles, a constant-region primer and a V-primer adapter. From the reads, TCRdb called clonotypes with MiXCR, one entry per CDR3 protein. Of about 100,000 distinct CDR3 sequences listed, 20% were seen once; the top ten hold roughly 4%. Sample time point: after trial treatment. As to treatment: LDRT plus nivolumab, ipilimumab, low-dose cyclophosphamide and aspirin (RACIN trial). Sequencing was performed on PBMCs, taken after low-dose radiotherapy plus immunotherapy. The receptor source for this set is a male donor with prostate cancer.

This clonotype was seen a few times. The rearrangement joins TRBV3-1 to TRBJ2-4; possible D gene TRBD2, 5 bases. Germline V gene data show CDR1 as LGHDT and CDR2 as YNNKEL (reference sequence). V was cut by 0 bases and J by 0 bases, with 15 bases left in between. The CDR3 is 18 amino acids. The CDR3 DNA reads as TGTGCCAGCAGCCAAGATGCGACGGGGAACCCAGCCAAAAACATTCAGTACTTC. It yields the protein CASSQDATGNPAKNIQYF. Based on the CDR3 plus reference TRBV3-1 and TRBJ2-4, the full variable domain is DTAVSQTPKYLVTQMGNDKSIKCEQNLGHDTMYWYKQDSKKFLKIMFSYNNKELIINETVPNRFSPKSPDKAHLNLHINSLELGDSAVYFCASSQDATGNPAKNIQYFGAGTRLSVL.

This clonotype was counted at least ten times. This chain connects TRBV15 to TRBJ1-1; maybe TRBD1 (5 bases). V was shortened by 4 bases and J by 0 bases, with 21 bases between the two germline ends. CDR1 and CDR2 from the germline V gene are LNHNV and YYDKDF (reference sequence). The CDR3 has 18 amino acids. The CDR3 nucleotides read TGTGCCACCAGCAACGGGACGGGACCCCTCAGTTTGAACACTGAAGCTTTCTTT. Encoded protein: CATSNGTGPLSLNTEAFF.

This sequence joins TRBV18 and TRBJ1-4; TRBD1 agrees at 7 bases. CDR1 is KGHSH, CDR2 LQKENI, per germline. V lost 3 bases and J lost 1; bases outside the gene matches: 17. The CDR3 has 20 amino acids. CDR3 sequence reads: CASSPPQGGLHRGTNEKLFF. Written as DNA, the CDR3 is TGTGCCAGCTCACCCCCGCAGGGGGGGCTCCACCGGGGAACTAATGAAAAACTGTTTTTT.

This clonotype appeared a single time. The chain links TRBV7-2 to TRBJ2-7, with 7 bases lining up with TRBD2. The trim removed 3 bases at V and 5 bases at J, leaving 4 bases unmatched. Germline assignment: CDR1 SGHTA and CDR2 FQGNSA. The CDR3 runs 13 residues. Here the CDR3 DNA reads TGTGCCAGCAGCTTGGGACTACCCCACGAGCAGTACTTC. Translated, it gives CASSLGLPHEQYF.

In this sample, this clonotype turned up many times. The chain couples TRBV11-2 to TRBJ2-5, with a tentative D call TRBD2 (5 bases). V was cut by 3 bases and J by 5 bases, with 16 bases left in between. Per the germline V gene, CDR1 is SGHAT and CDR2 is FQNNGV. The CDR3 is 15 residues long. In DNA form, the CDR3 reads TGTGCCAGCAGCTTTGGTCTTCGGGGTTTGGAGACCCAGTACTTC. Amino acids: CASSFGLRGLETQYF.

This clonotype was seen many times. This rearrangement joins TRBV5-1 to TRBJ2-2; 9 bases are shared with TRBD1. Germline trimming cut 4 bases from V and 1 base from J; bases unmatched to any gene: 5. The CDR3 contains 16 residues. Germline assignment: CDR1 SGHRS and CDR2 YFSETQ. The CDR3 bases are TGCGCCAGCAGCCCCCAGGGACAGGGGAACACCGGGGAGCTGTTTTTT. It translates to CASSPQGQGNTGELFF. Full variable domain (missing parts from reference TRBV5-1 and TRBJ2-2): KAGVTQTPRYLIKTRGQQVTLSCSPISGHRSVSWYQQTPGQGLQFLFEYFSETQRNKGNFPGRFSGRQFSNSRSEMNVSTLELGDSALYLCASSPQGQGNTGELFFGEGSRLTVL.

This clonotype occurred a few times. This may arise from a read error, as a much more abundant clone is one base away. The chain is built from TRBV12-3 or TRBV12-4 and TRBJ2-7, with D perhaps matching TRBD1 or TRBD2 (5 bases each). The CDR3 has 15 amino acids. The CDR3 region is CASKPRGAGTYKQYF. In DNA, the CDR3 is TGTGCCAGCAAACCCCGAGGGGCAGGGACCTACAAGCAGTACTTC.

This chain links TRBV5-1 with TRBJ2-2, with 8 bases identical to TRBD1. Trimming took 0 bases from V and 5 from J; bases not matched to a gene: 9. The CDR3 runs 17 residues. Looked up from germline, CDR1 is SGHRS and CDR2 is YFSETQ. This chain's CDR3 is CASSLAPGQERTGELFF. The CDR3 bases are TGCGCCAGCAGCTTGGCCCCGGGACAGGAACGGACCGGGGAGCTGTTTTTT.

This clonotype was seen repeatedly, ten times or more. The chain has TRBV6-5 and TRBJ1-6; D call uncertain. This CDR3 is built from 14 residues. Germline-derived CDR1 and CDR2 are MNHEY and SVGAGI. Trimming left V 5 bases short and J 6 bases short, with 11 bases between. The CDR3 is CASSEVRVNSPLHF. The CDR3, as DNA: TGTGCCAGCAGTGAAGTAAGAGTTAATTCACCCCTCCACTTT.

Ten or more counts support this clonotype. The chain is built from TRBV3-1 and TRBJ2-7; 12 bases are shared with TRBD2. The CDR3 covers 16 residues. The trim removed 0 bases at V and 7 bases at J, leaving 7 bases unmatched. Per germline, CDR1 LGHDT and CDR2 YNNKEL (reference sequence). In DNA form, the CDR3 reads TGTGCCAGCAGCCAAGACCCTAGCGGGGGGGCAGGTGAGCAGTACTTC. It is translated as CASSQDPSGGAGEQYF.

This clonotype was recorded many times. The chain joins TRBV2 to TRBJ2-5, with 7 positions matching TRBD1. Germline assignment: CDR1 SNHLY and CDR2 FYNNEI. The CDR3 spans 13 residues. The V segment lost 4 bases and the J segment 1 base; nucleotides outside the gene matches: 0. Here the CDR3 reads CASSGTGQETQYF. DNA for the CDR3: TGTGCCAGCAGTGGGACAGGCCAAGAGACCCAGTACTTC.

This clonotype was detected only a few times. The V call is TRBV2, the J call TRBJ2-7, with 11 bases lining up with TRBD1. Losses at the gene ends were 6 bases for V and 4 bases for J; bases not matched to a gene: 8. CDR1 and CDR2 (germline): SNHLY, FYNNEI. The CDR3 spans 15 residues. The CDR3 DNA reads TGTGCCAGCAGCTCCGGGACAGGGGGTTGGTACGAGCAGTACTTC. Protein: CASSSGTGGWYEQYF.

This clonotype was seen ten or more times. This chain connects TRBV2 to TRBJ2-2; D might be TRBD2 (6 bases). Between the trimmed V and J ends, which lost 4 bases and 3 bases, there was a span of 6 bases. The CDR3 is made up of 13 amino acids. Germline V gene data show CDR1 as SNHLY and CDR2 as FYNNEI. The CDR3 region has the DNA TGTGCCAGCAGTGGGGGGGACACCGGGGAGCTGTTTTTT. Protein: CASSGGDTGELFF.

This clonotype has at least ten counts. The chain is built from TRBV2 and TRBJ2-6; 7 bases line up with TRBD2. The CDR3 contains 14 residues. J gave up 0 bases and V 8 bases, and 1 base lay outside the gene matches. Germline V lookup: CDR1 SNHLY, CDR2 FYNNEI. CDR3 sequence (DNA): TGTGCCAGCGAGCGGGGCTCTGGGGCCAACGTCCTGACTTTC. It specifies CASERGSGANVLTF. Drawing the rest from reference TRBV2 and TRBJ2-6, the complete variable domain is EPEVTQTPSHQVTQMGQEVILRCVPISNHLYFYWYRQILGQKVEFLVSFYNNEISEKSEIFDDQFSVERPDGSNFTLKIRSTKLEDSAMYFCASERGSGANVLTFGAGSRLTVL.

This clonotype occurred many times. The V call is TRBV6-2 or TRBV6-3, the J call TRBJ2-2; D perhaps matches TRBD2 (5 bases). V was shortened by 5 bases and J by 7 bases, with 23 bases between the two germline ends. This CDR3 is built from 17 residues. Germline CDR1 and CDR2: MNHEY and SVGEGT. CDR3 amino acids: CASSEPPGKGGDGELFF. The CDR3 DNA sequence: TGTGCCAGCAGTGAACCACCCGGTAAAGGAGGAGACGGGGAGCTGTTTTTT.

Concerning this clonotype: This probably arose from a read error, given a far larger clone one base away. The V gene is TRBV5-3, the J gene TRBJ2-3, with D possibly matching TRBD2 (6 bases). TRBV5-3 qualifies as an ORF whose function is uncertain. This CDR3 contains 15 residues. Trimming pared 1 base from V and 2 bases from J, leaving 11 bases between. This CDR3 reads CARSLRRGTTDTQYF. For the CDR3, the DNA is TGTGCCAGAAGCTTGAGGCGGGGAACCACAGATACGCAGTATTTT.

V gene TRBV12-3 or TRBV12-4 combines with J gene TRBJ1-1; D remains unclear. Trimming took 6 bases from V and 6 from J, leaving 17 bases between them. The CDR3 spans 14 residues. The DNA for the CDR3 is TGTGCCAGCAGAATAACCGACCGGCAATCTGAAGCTTTCTTT. This sequence encodes CASRITDRQSEAFF.

The chain links TRBV20-1 to TRBJ2-3; a possible D gene is TRBD2 (6 bases). Germline values: CDR1 DFQATT, CDR2 SNEGSKA (reference sequence). CDR3 length: 14 residues. The ends were cut back, 6 bases at V and 3 bases at J, with 16 bases in the middle. CDR3 in amino acids: CSASGGELTDTQYF. CDR3 nucleotide sequence: TGCAGTGCCTCTGGCGGGGAATTGACAGATACGCAGTATTTT.

This clonotype was recorded many times. CDR3 DNA: TGTGCCAGCAGTGAAGGGTCAGGGGATACCCAGTACTTC. Translation: CASSEGSGDTQYF. The chain joins TRBV6-1 to TRBJ2-5; possible D gene TRBD1, 6 bases. CDR1 is MNHNS, CDR2 SASEGT, per germline. Trimming cost V 1 base and J 8 bases, with 11 bases left between them. This CDR3 comprises 13 residues.

The chain joins TRBV2 to TRBJ2-1, with 9 bases identical to TRBD2. The CDR3 is made up of 16 amino acids. CDR1 is SNHLY, CDR2 FYNNEI, per germline. The V and J ends lost 6 bases and 2 bases, in that order; junction bases with no gene match: 8. In DNA form, the CDR3 reads TGTGCCAGCAGCCACATCAGCGGGGGGACCTACAATGAGCAGTTCTTC. Encoded protein: CASSHISGGTYNEQFF.

The sample holds many counts of this clonotype. This chain uses TRBV19 with TRBJ2-3; 8 bases are a match to TRBD1. The CDR3 has 16 amino acids. The trim removed 3 bases at V and 2 bases at J, leaving 7 bases unmatched. Germline lookup yields CDR1 LNHDA and CDR2 SQIVND (reference sequence). In nucleotides, the CDR3 is TGTGCCAGTAGTATGGGACAGGAAAGGATCACAGATACGCAGTATTTT. Protein sequence: CASSMGQERITDTQYF.

This clonotype was found many times. V usage is TRBV7-9 and J usage is TRBJ1-5; perhaps TRBD1 as D (5 bases). Trimming took 5 bases from V and 1 from J, leaving 15 bases between them. The CDR3 loop spans 16 amino acids. The germline V gene encodes CDR1 SEHNR and CDR2 FQNEAQ (reference sequence). The DNA for the CDR3 is TGTGCCAGCAGCACGGGAAGGGGCGGGAGCAATCAGCCCCAGCATTTT. Protein product: CASSTGRGGSNQPQHF.

This clonotype was seen at least ten times. This chain connects TRBV7-8 to TRBJ2-1, with 11 bases fitting TRBD2. Trimming removed 5 bases from V and 8 bases from J; junction bases left unmatched: 11. This CDR3 region has 16 residues. CDR1 SGHVS and CDR2 FQNEAQ come from the germline V gene. The DNA of the CDR3 is TGTGCCAGCAGCCCAACTGCTAGCGGGGGGTCCCATGAGCAGTTCTTC. Amino acids: CASSPTASGGSHEQFF.

In this sample, this clonotype turned up many times. This rearrangement joins TRBV6-1 to TRBJ2-5, with TRBD2 identical over 13 bases. Germline-derived CDR1 and CDR2 are MNHNS and SASEGT. V shed 5 bases and J 3 bases; nucleotides not matched to a gene: 6. The CDR3 extends over 16 amino acids. The CDR3 DNA is TGTGCCAGCAGTTACTATGGACTAGCGGGGGAAGAGACCCAGTACTTC. Protein sequence: CASSYYGLAGEETQYF.

With respect to this clonotype: This likely came from a read error, as a far larger clone is one base away. CDR3 loop: CASGRGAQEQFF. The CDR3 region has the DNA TGTGCCAGCGGGCGGGGGGCGCAAGAGCAGTTCTTC. This chain links TRBV11-2 with TRBJ2-1; TRBD2 aligns across 8 bases. The CDR3 consists of 12 residues. With 8 bases clipped from V and 10 bases from J, the junction kept 7 bases outside the gene matches. Germline V gene sequence: CDR1 SGHAT, CDR2 FQNNGV.

A single count supports this clonotype. This probably arose from a read error, given a far larger clone one base away. The J gene is TRBJ1-1, the V gene TRBV10-2; the D gene is possibly TRBD1 (5 bases). CDR1 WSHSY and CDR2 SAAADI come from the germline V gene. CDR3 length: 15 residues. CDR3 in DNA: TGTGCCAGCAGTATTAGTGACGGGGGAACCACTGAAGCTTTCTTT. Protein product: CASSISDGGTTEAFF.

This clonotype appeared many times. The chain carries TRBV5-1 and TRBJ1-1; D may be TRBD1 (5 bases). V lost 4 bases, J lost 4 bases, and 20 bases lay in between. The CDR3 runs to 16 residues. From germline, CDR1 is SGHRS and CDR2 YFSETQ. The CDR3 loop is CASSDPGISDSTEAFF. CDR3 DNA sequence: TGCGCCAGCAGCGATCCAGGGATTAGTGATTCCACTGAAGCTTTCTTT. The full variable domain, in which reference TRBV5-1 and TRBJ1-1 provide the parts outside the CDR3, is KAGVTQTPRYLIKTRGQQVTLSCSPISGHRSVSWYQQTPGQGLQFLFEYFSETQRNKGNFPGRFSGRQFSNSRSEMNVSTLELGDSALYLCASSDPGISDSTEAFFGQGTRLTVV.